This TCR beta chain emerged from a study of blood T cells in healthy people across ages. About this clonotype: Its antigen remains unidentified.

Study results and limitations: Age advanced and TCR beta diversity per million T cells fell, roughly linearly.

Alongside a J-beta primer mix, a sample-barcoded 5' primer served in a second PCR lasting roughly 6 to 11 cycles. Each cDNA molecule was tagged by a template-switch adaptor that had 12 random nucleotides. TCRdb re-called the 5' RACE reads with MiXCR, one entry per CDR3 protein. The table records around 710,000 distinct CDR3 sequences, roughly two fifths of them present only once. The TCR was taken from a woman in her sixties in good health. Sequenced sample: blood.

CDR3 nucleotide sequence: TGCAGCGCTGGGACTAGCGGGGCGGCTCGGTACTTC. Its translation: CSAGTSGAARYF. J is TRBJ2-5 and V is TRBV29-1; 13 bases are shared with TRBD2. The length of the CDR3 is 12 residues. In germline, CDR1 is SQVTM, CDR2 ANQGSEA. V lost 7 bases and J lost 13; bases outside the gene matches: 9.